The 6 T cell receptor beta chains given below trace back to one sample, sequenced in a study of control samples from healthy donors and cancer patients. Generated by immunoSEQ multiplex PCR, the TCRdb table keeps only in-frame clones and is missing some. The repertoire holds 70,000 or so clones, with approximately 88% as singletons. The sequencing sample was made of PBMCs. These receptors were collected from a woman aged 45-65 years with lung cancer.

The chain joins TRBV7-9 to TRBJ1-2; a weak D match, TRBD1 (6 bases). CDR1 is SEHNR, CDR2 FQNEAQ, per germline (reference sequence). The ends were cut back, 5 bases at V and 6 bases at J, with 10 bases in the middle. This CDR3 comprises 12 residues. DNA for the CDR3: TGTGCCAGCAGCATACAGGGAAATGGCTACACCTTC. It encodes CASSIQGNGYTF.

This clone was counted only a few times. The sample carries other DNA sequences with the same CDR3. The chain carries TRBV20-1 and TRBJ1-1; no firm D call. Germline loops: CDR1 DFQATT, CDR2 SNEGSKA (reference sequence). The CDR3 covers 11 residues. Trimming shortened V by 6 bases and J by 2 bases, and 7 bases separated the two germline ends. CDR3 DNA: TGCAGTGCCCCGGTTAACACTGAAGCTTTCTTT. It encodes CSAPVNTEAFF.

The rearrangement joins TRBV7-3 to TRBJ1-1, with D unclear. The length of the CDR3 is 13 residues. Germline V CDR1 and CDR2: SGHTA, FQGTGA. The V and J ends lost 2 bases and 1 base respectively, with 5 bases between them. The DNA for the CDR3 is TGTGCCAGCAGCTTATTACAGAACACTGAAGCTTTCTTT. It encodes CASSLLQNTEAFF. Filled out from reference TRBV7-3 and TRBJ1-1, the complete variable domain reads GAGVSQTPSNKVTEKGKYVELRCDPISGHTALYWYRQSLGQGPEFLIYFQGTGAADDSGLPNDRFFAVRPEGSVSTLKIQRTERGDSAVYLCASSLLQNTEAFFGQGTRLTVV.

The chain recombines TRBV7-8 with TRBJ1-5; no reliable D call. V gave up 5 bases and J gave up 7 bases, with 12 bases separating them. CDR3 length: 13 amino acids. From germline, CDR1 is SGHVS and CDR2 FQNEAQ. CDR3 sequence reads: CASSQPGAQPQHF. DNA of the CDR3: TGTGCCAGCAGCCAACCCGGAGCACAGCCCCAGCATTTT.

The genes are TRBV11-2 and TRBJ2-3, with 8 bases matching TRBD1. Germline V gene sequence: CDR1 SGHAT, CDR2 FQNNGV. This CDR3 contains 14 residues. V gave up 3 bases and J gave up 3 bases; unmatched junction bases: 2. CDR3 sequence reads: CASSFRQGTDTQYF. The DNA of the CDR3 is TGTGCCAGCAGCTTCCGACAGGGGACAGATACGCAGTATTTT. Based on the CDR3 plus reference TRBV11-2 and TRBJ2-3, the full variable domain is EAGVAQSPRYKIIEKRQSVAFWCNPISGHATLYWYQQILGQGPKLLIQFQNNGVVDDSQLPKDRFSAERLKGVDSTLKIQPAKLEDSAVYLCASSFRQGTDTQYFGPGTRLTVL.

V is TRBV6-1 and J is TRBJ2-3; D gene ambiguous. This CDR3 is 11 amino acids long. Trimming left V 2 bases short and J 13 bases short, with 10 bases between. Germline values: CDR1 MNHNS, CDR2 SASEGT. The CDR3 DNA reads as TGTGCCAGCAGTGAAATAGTCAGTGAGTATTTT. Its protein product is CASSEIVSEYF.